This T cell receptor (beta chain) was found in a study of early T cells in non-severe SARS-CoV-2 infection (dated by TCRdb to 2020 to 2023). Background on the whole study: TCR sequencing used bulk RNA from unsorted whole blood, so alpha and beta chains could not be paired.

Results and caveats for the whole study, not just this receptor: VDJdb matching was skewed toward anti-spike CD8 responses and likely underestimated virus-specific expansions, missing private and CD4 specificities.

In its sample, this clonotype was seen many times. This clone's antigen is unknown. No base quality information exists; no much larger clone differs at one position. V is reduced by 8 bases and J by 8 bases, leaving a spacing of 24 bases between them. Reading from cysteine to phenylalanine, the CDR3 counts 15 amino acids. The kept DNA is CDR3 alone, 45 bases in frame from the first base. CDR1 and CDR2 are drawn from the germline V gene: KGHSH, LQKENI. A case-control design nested within a healthcare worker cohort in London, UK, was used, with weekly nasopharyngeal swab PCR tests and blood sampling performed. Between 23 and 31 March 2020, the week of the UK lockdown, healthcare workers were enrolled and then followed up weekly for as long as 16 weeks. Receptor libraries were prepared by 5' RACE. Sequencing was carried out with a NextSeq 500. The TCR library protocol attached unique molecular identifiers to individual cDNA molecules to correct for sequencing error and PCR bias. Both TCR alpha and beta chains were sequenced, and tight co-correlation was observed between alpha and beta sequence abundances in each sample. The authors processed their data as follows. Decombinator V4 was used to annotate TCR sequences for V gene, J gene and CDR3. Expanded TCRs were defined as changing significantly between any two time points under a Poisson model with p below 0.0001. TCR abundances were normalised to the total number of TCRs sequenced per sample and expressed as counts per million. MAIT TCRs were defined by TRAV1-2 paired with TRAJ12, TRAJ20 or TRAJ33, and iNKT TCRs by TRAV10 paired with TRAJ18. VDJdb, accessed 1 November 2021, was searched for CMV, EBV and SARS-CoV-2 annotated TCRs, excluding TCRs annotated for multiple antigens. The public reads were quality trimmed at Q25 with fastp and then assembled into clones with MiXCR by TCRdb, keeping productive beta chains. Each entry merges the rows of one CDR3 protein and shows their most common DNA and genes. The authors' filters were not applied to this entry. For this sample the table gives 37,000 or so distinct CDR3 sequences, of which roughly 5.7% were detected only once. The top ten clones comprise roughly 4.8% of the sample.

This sequence originates from an adult who was a healthcare worker with PCR-confirmed SARS-CoV-2 infection or an uninfected control (not recorded which). The sequence links TRBV18 to TRBJ1-2; TRBD1 is a weak D gene call, 5 bases matching. The source material was whole blood. The CDR3: CASHPGAGEGKGYTF. The nucleotide sequence reads as follows: TGTGCCAGCCACCCCGGGGCAGGTGAAGGTAAAGGCTACACCTTC.